The clone carrying this TCR beta chain turned up a few times. Antigen: not known. This record belongs to a study of T-cell memory formation after mild COVID-19. Whole-study results and caveats: CD4+ bias marked clones expanding day 15 to 37, unlike balanced contracting clones. There were some responding clones in pre-infection memory, which suggested that cross-reactive memory had joined. Day 37-peaking second-wave clones had unconfirmed SARS-CoV-2 specificity.

Using constant-segment primers, 5'RACE produced TCR alpha and TCR beta cDNA libraries carrying sample barcodes and UMIs. TCRdb recomputed calls from the 5' RACE reads with MiXCR, one row per CDR3 protein. The table has 250,000 to 300,000 distinct CDR3 sequences, about 16% seen once. Trimming took 0 bases from V and 3 from J, leaving 25 bases between them. The CDR3 spans 19 residues. Germline CDR1 is SGDLS and CDR2 is YYNGEE. The receptor was derived from a man younger than 35 who had mild COVID-19 (a few samples of this study predate the infection). Cell type and time point are not known. The chain couples TRBV9 to TRBJ2-7, with D maybe TRBD1 (6 bases). The specimen was PBMCs or a T cell subset sorted from them (not recorded which). CDR3 amino acids: CASSVDLKGEAGQDYEQYV. For the CDR3, the DNA is TGTGCCAGCAGCGTAGACCTCAAGGGGGAAGCCGGACAAGACTACGAGCAGTACGTC.